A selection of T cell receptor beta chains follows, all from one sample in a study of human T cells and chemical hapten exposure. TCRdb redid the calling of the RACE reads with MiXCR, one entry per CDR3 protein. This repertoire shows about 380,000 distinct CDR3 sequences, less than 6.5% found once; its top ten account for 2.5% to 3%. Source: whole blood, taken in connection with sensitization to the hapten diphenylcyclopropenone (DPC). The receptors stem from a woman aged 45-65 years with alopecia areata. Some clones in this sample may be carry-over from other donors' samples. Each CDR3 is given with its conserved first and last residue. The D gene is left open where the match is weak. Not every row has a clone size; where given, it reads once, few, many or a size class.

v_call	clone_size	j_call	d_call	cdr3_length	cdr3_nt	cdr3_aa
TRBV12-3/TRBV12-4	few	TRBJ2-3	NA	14	TGTGCCAGCAGTTATAGCGGCGGGTCGGATACGCAGTATTTT	CASSYSGGSDTQYF
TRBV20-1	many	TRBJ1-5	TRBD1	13	TGCAGTGCCGACGACAGGGTTGATCAGCCCCAGCATTTT	CSADDRVDQPQHF
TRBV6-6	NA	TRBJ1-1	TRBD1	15	TGTGCCAGCAGTTACCCGACAGGGGTAAGCACTGAAGCTTTCTTT	CASSYPTGVSTEAFF
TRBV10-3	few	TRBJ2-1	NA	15	TGTGCCATCAGTGAAGGCCTGAATTCCTACAATGAGCAGTTCTTC	CAISEGLNSYNEQFF
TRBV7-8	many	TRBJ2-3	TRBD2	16	TGTGCCAGCAGCTTAGCCGGGCGGGGGGGCGCAGATACGCAGTATTTT	CASSLAGRGGADTQYF
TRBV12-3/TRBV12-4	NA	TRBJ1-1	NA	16	TGTGCCAGCAGTCCCACTCCTCCTACGGTGAACACTGAAGCTTTCTTT	CASSPTPPTVNTEAFF
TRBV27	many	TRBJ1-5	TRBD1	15	TGTGCCAGCAGCCGGGACAGGGGAGTCAATCAGCCCCAGCATTTT	CASSRDRGVNQPQHF
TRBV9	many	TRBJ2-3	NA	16	TGTGCCAGCAGCGTTGCGGAGGACACTAGCACAGATACGCAGTATTTT	CASSVAEDTSTDTQYF
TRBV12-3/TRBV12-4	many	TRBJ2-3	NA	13	TGTGCCAGCATCAGGTCCCGGGGAGATACGCAGTATTTT	CASIRSRGDTQYF
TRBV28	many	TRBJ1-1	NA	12	TGTGCCAGCAGTTTGGGGCCCACTGAAGCTTTCTTT	CASSLGPTEAFF
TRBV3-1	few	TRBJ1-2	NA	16	TGTGCCAGCAGCCAAGATCCCGCAGGGATGCAGGGTGGCTACACCTTC	CASSQDPAGMQGGYTF
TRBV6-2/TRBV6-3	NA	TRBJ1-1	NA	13	TGTGCCAGCAGTTTAATTGCAGGGACTGAAGCTTTCTTT	CASSLIAGTEAFF
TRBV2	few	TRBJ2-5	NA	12	TGTGCCAGCAGTGAGCCGGGCGCGACCCAGTACTTC	CASSEPGATQYF
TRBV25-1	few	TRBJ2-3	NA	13	TGTGCCAGCATTCCTGGGCGTGGAGATACGCAGTATTTT	CASIPGRGDTQYF
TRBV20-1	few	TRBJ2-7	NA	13	TGCAGTGCTAGGCCCGCTGTATTCCTAGAGCAGTACTTC	CSARPAVFLEQYF
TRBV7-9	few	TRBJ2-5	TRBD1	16	TGTGCCAGCAGCTCTACGGGAAACCCAGGGGGAGAGACCCAGTACTTC	CASSSTGNPGGETQYF
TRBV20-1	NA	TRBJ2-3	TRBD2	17	TGCAGTGCTAGAGGCGTTAGCGGGAGCCTAAGAGTAGATACGCAGTATTTT	CSARGVSGSLRVDTQYF
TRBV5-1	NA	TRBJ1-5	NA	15	TGCGCCAGCAGCTTAGAAGGAGGGACTAATCAGCCCCAGCATTTT	CASSLEGGTNQPQHF
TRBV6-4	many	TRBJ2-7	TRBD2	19	TGTGCCAGCAGTGACGGAGGGTCTAGCGGGGGCCCGAGCTCCTACGAGCAGTACTTC	CASSDGGSSGGPSSYEQYF
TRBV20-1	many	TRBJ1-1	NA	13	TGCAGTGTTTCCCAGGGATTGAACACTGAAGCTTTCTTT	CSVSQGLNTEAFF
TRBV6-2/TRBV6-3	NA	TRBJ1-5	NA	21	TGTGCCAGCAGTGACCCACCCGAACTAAAGGACCGACAGTGGCGGGATCAGCCCCAGCATTTT	CASSDPPELKDRQWRDQPQHF
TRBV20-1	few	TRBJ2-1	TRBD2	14	TGCAGTGCCCGGGGGAGGGAGTCCTACAATGAGCAGTTCTTC	CSARGRESYNEQFF
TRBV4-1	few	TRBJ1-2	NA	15	TGCGCCAGCAGCGCGCCGCCACAGGCAAACTATGGCTACACCTTC	CASSAPPQANYGYTF
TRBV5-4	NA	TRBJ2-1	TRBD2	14	TGTGCCAGCATGGGACTAGCGGGAGCGGATGAGCAGTTCTTC	CASMGLAGADEQFF
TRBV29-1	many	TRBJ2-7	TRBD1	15	TGCAGCGTTGGTTTTGTTGAGACAGGGACCTACGAGCAGTACTTC	CSVGFVETGTYEQYF
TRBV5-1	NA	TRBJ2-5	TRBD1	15	TGCGCCAGCAGCTTGCGGACAGGGGGCTCGGAGACCCAGTACTTC	CASSLRTGGSETQYF
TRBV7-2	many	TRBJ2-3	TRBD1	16	TGTGCCAGCAGCTCTCGAGGGGGACAGAGCACAGATACGCAGTATTTT	CASSSRGGQSTDTQYF
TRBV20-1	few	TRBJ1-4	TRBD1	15	TGCAGTGCACCAGACAGGGGGACGTCTAATGAAAAACTGTTTTTT	CSAPDRGTSNEKLFF
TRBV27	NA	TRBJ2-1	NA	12	TGTGCCAGCATAAGCTCCTACAATGAGCAGTTCTTC	CASISSYNEQFF
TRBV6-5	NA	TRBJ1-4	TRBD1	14	TGTGCCAGCAGGAACAGGGGTGTCAGCGAAAAACTGTTTTTT	CASRNRGVSEKLFF
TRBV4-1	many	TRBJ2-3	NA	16	TGCGCCAGCAGCCAAGATTCGTTGGGAGGCGGAGATACGCAGTATTTT	CASSQDSLGGGDTQYF
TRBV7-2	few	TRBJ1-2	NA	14	TGTGCCAGCAGACCACAAGGATCCTTCTATGGCTACACCTTC	CASRPQGSFYGYTF
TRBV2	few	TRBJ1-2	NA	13	TGTGCCAGCAGTGAAGGGCTTGTCTATGGCTACACCTTC	CASSEGLVYGYTF
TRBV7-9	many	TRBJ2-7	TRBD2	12	TGTGCCAGCAGCCTAGCGGCCGGCGGGCAGTACTTC	CASSLAAGGQYF
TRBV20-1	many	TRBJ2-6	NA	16	TGCAGTGCCCACCCCCTTGGAGTCGCGGGGGCCAACGTCCTGACTTTC	CSAHPLGVAGANVLTF
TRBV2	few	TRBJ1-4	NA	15	TGTGCCAGCAGTGAAGTGCCAGGGTCTAATGAAAAACTGTTTTTT	CASSEVPGSNEKLFF
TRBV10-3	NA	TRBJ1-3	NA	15	TGTGCCACCCGAAGGTCGGGGGTGTCTGGAAACACCATATATTTT	CATRRSGVSGNTIYF
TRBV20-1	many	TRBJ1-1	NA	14	TGCAGTGCTAGTAAGGATTCCTGGAACACTGAAGCTTTCTTT	CSASKDSWNTEAFF
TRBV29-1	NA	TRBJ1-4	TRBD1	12	TGCAGCGCCAGGGGGCAGGGGGAAAAACTGTTTTTT	CSARGQGEKLFF
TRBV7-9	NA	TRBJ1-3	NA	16	TGTGCCAGCAGCTTAGGGGCGTCCCGTTCTGGAAACACCATATATTTT	CASSLGASRSGNTIYF
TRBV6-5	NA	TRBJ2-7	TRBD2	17	TGTGCCAGCAGTTACTCACCCGCCAGGGAGGGTTCCTACGAGCAGTACTTC	CASSYSPAREGSYEQYF
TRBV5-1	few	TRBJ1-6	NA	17	TGCGCCAGCAGCTTGTATGGGGGGAGCTCCTATAATTCACCCCTCCACTTT	CASSLYGGSSYNSPLHF
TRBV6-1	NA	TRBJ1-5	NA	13	TGTGCCAGCAGAGGACTAGGCAATCAGCCCCAGCATTTT	CASRGLGNQPQHF
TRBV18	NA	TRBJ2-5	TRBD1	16	TGTGCCAGCTCACCACCTACGGACAGGGGCCGGGAGACCCAGTACTTC	CASSPPTDRGRETQYF